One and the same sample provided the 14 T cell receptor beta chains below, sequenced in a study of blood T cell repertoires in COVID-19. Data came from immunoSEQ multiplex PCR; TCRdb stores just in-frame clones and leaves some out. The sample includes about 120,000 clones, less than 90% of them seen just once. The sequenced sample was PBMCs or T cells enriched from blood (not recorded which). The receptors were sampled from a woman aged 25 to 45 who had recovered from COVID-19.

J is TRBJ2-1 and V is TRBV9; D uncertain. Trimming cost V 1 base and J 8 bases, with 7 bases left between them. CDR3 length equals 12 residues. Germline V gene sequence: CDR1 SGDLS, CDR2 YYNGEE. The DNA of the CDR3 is TGTGCCAGCAGCGTACCTAGATATGAGCAGTTCTTC. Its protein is CASSVPRYEQFF.

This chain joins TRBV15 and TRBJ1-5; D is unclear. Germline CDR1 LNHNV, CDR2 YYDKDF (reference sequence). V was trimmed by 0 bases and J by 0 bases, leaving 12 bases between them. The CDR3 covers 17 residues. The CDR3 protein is CATSRDRTEYSNQPQHF. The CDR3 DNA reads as TGTGCCACCAGCAGAGATCGAACAGAGTATAGCAATCAGCCCCAGCATTTT. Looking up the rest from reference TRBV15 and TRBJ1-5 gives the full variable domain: DAMVIQNPRYQVTQFGKPVTLSCSQTLNHNVMYWYQQKSSQAPKLLFHYYDKDFNNEADTPDNFQSRRPNTSFCFLDIRSPGLGDTAMYLCATSRDRTEYSNQPQHFGDGTRLSIL.

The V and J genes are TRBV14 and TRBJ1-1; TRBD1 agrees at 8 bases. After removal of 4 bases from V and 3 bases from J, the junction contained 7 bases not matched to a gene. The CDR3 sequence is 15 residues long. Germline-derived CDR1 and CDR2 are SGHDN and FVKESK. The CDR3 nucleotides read TGTGCCAGCAGCCTCAGGGGGCTTTGGGACACTGAAGCTTTCTTT. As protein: CASSLRGLWDTEAFF.

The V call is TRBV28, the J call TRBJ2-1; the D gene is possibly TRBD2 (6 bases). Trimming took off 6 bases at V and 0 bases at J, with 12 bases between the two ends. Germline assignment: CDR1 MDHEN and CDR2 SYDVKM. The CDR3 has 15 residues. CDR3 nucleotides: TGTGCCAGCAGGGGGGACGGGGGCTCCTACAATGAGCAGTTCTTC. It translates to CASRGDGGSYNEQFF.

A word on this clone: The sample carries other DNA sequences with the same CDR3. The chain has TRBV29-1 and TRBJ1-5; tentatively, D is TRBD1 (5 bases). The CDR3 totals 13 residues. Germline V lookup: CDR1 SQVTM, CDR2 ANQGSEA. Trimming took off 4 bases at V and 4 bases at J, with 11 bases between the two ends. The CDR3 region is CSVVQGGNQPQHF. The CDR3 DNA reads TGCAGCGTTGTTCAGGGTGGGAATCAGCCCCAGCATTTT.

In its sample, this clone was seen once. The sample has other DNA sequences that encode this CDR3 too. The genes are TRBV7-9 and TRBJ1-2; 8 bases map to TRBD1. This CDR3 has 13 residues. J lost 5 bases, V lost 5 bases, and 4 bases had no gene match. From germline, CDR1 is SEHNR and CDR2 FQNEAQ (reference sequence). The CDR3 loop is CASSLGQGYGYTF. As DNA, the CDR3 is TGTGCCAGCAGCCTCGGACAGGGTTATGGCTACACCTTC.

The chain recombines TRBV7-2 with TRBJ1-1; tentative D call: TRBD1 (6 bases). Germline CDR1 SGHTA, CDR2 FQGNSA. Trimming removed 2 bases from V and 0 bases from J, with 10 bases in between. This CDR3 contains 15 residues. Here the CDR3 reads CASSLTRGVNTEAFF. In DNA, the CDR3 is TGTGCCAGCAGCTTAACCAGGGGTGTGAACACTGAAGCTTTCTTT.

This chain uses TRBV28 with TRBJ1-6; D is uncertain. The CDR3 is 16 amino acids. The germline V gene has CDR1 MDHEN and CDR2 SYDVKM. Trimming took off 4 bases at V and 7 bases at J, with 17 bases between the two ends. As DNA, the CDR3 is TGTGCCAGCAGTTACCCTCGACCCGAGGGAAATTCACCCCTCCACTTT. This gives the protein CASSYPRPEGNSPLHF.

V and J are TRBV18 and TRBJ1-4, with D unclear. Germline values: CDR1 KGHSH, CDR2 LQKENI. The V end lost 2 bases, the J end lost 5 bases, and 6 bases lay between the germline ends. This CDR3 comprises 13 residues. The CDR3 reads CASSPGLNEKLFF. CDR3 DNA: TGTGCCAGCTCACCAGGCCTGAATGAAAAACTGTTTTTT.

The CDR3 protein is CAWSVPANYGYTF. For the CDR3, the DNA is TGTGCCTGGAGTGTTCCAGCTAACTATGGCTACACCTTC. V is TRBV30 and J is TRBJ1-2; D is unclear. V gave up 0 bases and J gave up 0 bases, with 5 bases separating them. Germline lookup yields CDR1 GTSNPN and CDR2 SVGIG (reference sequence). The CDR3 is made up of 13 amino acids.

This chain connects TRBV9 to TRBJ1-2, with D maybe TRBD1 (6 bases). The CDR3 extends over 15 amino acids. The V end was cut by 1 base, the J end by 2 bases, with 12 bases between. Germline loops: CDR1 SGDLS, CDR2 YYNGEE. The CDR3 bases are TGTGCCAGCAGCGTACGTGACAGGCCAAACTATGGCTACACCTTC. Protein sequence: CASSVRDRPNYGYTF.

CDR3 sequence: CASTGQGTSGRRYEQYF. The CDR3 region has the DNA TGTGCCAGCACGGGACAGGGGACTAGCGGGAGGAGGTACGAGCAGTACTTC. This chain uses TRBV28 with TRBJ2-7; TRBD2 aligns across 15 bases. The germline V gene encodes CDR1 MDHEN and CDR2 SYDVKM. The CDR3 contains 17 residues. The V gene end was trimmed by 7 bases and the J gene end by 4 bases; junction bases not matched to a gene: 11. Filled out from reference TRBV28 and TRBJ2-7, the complete variable domain reads DVKVTQSSRYLVKRTGEKVFLECVQDMDHENMFWYRQDPGLGLRLIYFSYDVKMKEKGDIPEGYSVSREKKERFSLILESASTNQTSMYLCASTGQGTSGRRYEQYFGPGTRLTVT.

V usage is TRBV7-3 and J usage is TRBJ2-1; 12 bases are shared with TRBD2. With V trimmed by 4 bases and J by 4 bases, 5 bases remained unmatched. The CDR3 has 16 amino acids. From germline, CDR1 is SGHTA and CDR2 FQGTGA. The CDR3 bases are TGTGCCAGCAGCTACGGACTAGCGGGGCCATACAATGAGCAGTTCTTC. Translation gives CASSYGLAGPYNEQFF.

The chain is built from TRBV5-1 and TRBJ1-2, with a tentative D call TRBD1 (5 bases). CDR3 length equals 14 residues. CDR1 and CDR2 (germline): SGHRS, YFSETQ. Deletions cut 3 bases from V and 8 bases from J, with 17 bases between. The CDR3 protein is CASSSLAGDGGYTF. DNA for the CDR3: TGCGCCAGCAGCTCCCTGGCGGGGGATGGGGGCTACACCTTC. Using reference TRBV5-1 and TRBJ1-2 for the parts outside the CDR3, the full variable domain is KAGVTQTPRYLIKTRGQQVTLSCSPISGHRSVSWYQQTPGQGLQFLFEYFSETQRNKGNFPGRFSGRQFSNSRSEMNVSTLELGDSALYLCASSSLAGDGGYTFGSGTRLTVV.